This TCR beta chain was retrieved from a study of T cell responses to AZD1222 COVID-19 vaccine. Findings of the study overall: Of the AZD1222 recipients, only six were seropositive at baseline. Along spike, vaccine-associated CD4 TCRs were found throughout, with dominance at 160-218 and 743-854. White British ancestry dominated among donors, who included more females, and clonal diversity was possibly underestimated.

Germline CDR1 reads SGDLS; CDR2 reads YYNGEE. The CDR3 runs 14 residues. Trimming took 1 base from V and 0 from J, leaving 6 bases between them. Method: immunoSEQ multiplex PCR; TCRdb's copy keeps in-frame clones and lacks some. The data contain more than 150,000 clones, 75% to 95% of them singletons. As to this clone: The antigen is not known.

The J gene is TRBJ2-3, the V gene TRBV9; D remains unclear. Sequencing was performed on peripheral blood, taken on day 0 of AZD1222 vaccination. The sequence came from an adult in good health. The CDR3 DNA reads as TGTGCCAGCAGCGTACGTCACAGCACAGATACGCAGTATTTT. This gives the protein CASSVRHSTDTQYF.